In its sample, the clone carrying this TCR beta chain was seen many times. Its specificity is not known. The study made its TCR cDNA through 5'RACE template switching. That step introduced a universal primer site along with UMIs. TCRdb processed the 5' RACE reads anew with MiXCR; each CDR3 protein has one entry. Of 300,000 to 400,000 distinct CDR3 sequences in the sample, 6.2% are singletons; the top ten hold around 16%. These data come from a study of T cells after yellow fever vaccination. The study, taken as a whole, reports: The secondary T-cell response peaked on day 5, not day 15, but was weaker. Most primary-vaccination clones recurred post-booster (roughly 96% CD4, roughly 90% CD8). FACS-sorted repertoires could harbor abundant contaminating bulk-population clonotypes.

The source of this sequence is a young man who received the YFV17D yellow fever vaccine. The sample here was PBMCs, taken 5 days after the yellow fever booster vaccination.

Here the CDR3 DNA reads TGTGCCAGCAGCGCATTTCCCGCTCGCTACGAGCAGTACTTC. This gives the protein CASSAFPARYEQYF. V is TRBV12-3 or TRBV12-4 and J is TRBJ2-7; unclear D gene. The CDR3 consists of 14 residues. The ends were cut back, 6 bases at V and 3 bases at J, with 15 bases in the middle.